The 7 T cell receptor beta chains listed next were all sequenced from one sample in a study of lymphopenia after photon versus proton radiotherapy. The method was immunoSEQ multiplex PCR; TCRdb's version includes in-frame clones alone and lacks a portion of them. The data hold under 30,000 clones, with approximately 84% observed a single time. Sequenced here: peripheral blood, sampled from a patient treated with photon-based radiotherapy. Receptors were obtained from a man between 35 and 55 years old with gastric cancer.

This sequence joins TRBV7-3 and TRBJ2-2; TRBD2 is a possible D gene (6 bases). Trimming left V 8 bases short and J 5 bases short, with 15 bases between. CDR3 length equals 14 residues. Germline values: CDR1 SGHTA, CDR2 FQGTGA. CDR3 protein: CASQSGTSTGELFF. The CDR3, as DNA: TGTGCCAGCCAATCCGGGACTTCGACCGGGGAGCTGTTTTTT.

V is TRBV4-3 and J is TRBJ1-5, with 7 nucleotides matching TRBD1. Germline assignment: CDR1 LGHNA and CDR2 YSLEER. The CDR3 spans 15 residues. V was pared by 2 bases and J by 3 bases, with 4 bases of the junction left unmatched. The CDR3 DNA is TGCGCCAGCAGCCAAAACAGGGGTCCCAATCAGCCCCAGCATTTT. This sequence encodes CASSQNRGPNQPQHF.

The chain combines TRBV7-9 with TRBJ1-1, with 8 bases matching TRBD1. The CDR3 extends over 14 amino acids. Germline V lookup: CDR1 SEHNR, CDR2 FQNEAQ (reference sequence). Trimming cost V 7 bases and J 1 base; bases outside gene matches: 5. CDR3 amino acids: CASNIGTGNTEAFF. In DNA, the CDR3 is TGTGCCAGCAATATCGGGACAGGGAACACTGAAGCTTTCTTT.

This chain joins TRBV12-5 and TRBJ1-1; D perhaps matches TRBD1 (5 bases). Germline-derived CDR1 and CDR2 are LGHNT and FRNRAP. CDR3 length: 18 amino acids. V gave up 0 bases and J gave up 5 bases, with 22 bases separating them. CDR3 DNA sequence: TGTGCTAGTGGTTTGGTACTTGGCCGGGGACTCCGAGCGACTGAAGCTTTCTTT. It specifies CASGLVLGRGLRATEAFF.

This clone has more than one count but fewer than ten. CDR3 coding DNA: TGTGCCTGGAGTAGACCGACGTCAGGGGGAGAGACCCAGTACTTC. It codes for CAWSRPTSGGETQYF. V usage is TRBV30 and J usage is TRBJ2-5, with 7 bases aligning to TRBD1. Trimming at V came to 2 bases and at J to 4 bases, leaving 10 bases not matched to a gene. Germline V gene lookup returns CDR1 GTSNPN and CDR2 SVGIG (reference sequence). This CDR3 comprises 15 residues. Supplemented by reference TRBV30 and TRBJ2-5, the full variable domain reads SQTIHQWPATLVQPVGSPLSLECTVEGTSNPNLYWYRQAAGRGLQLLFYSVGIGQISSEVPQNLSASRPQDRQFILSSKKLLLSDSGFYLCAWSRPTSGGETQYFGPGTRLLVL.

Here the CDR3 DNA reads TGTGCCAGCAGCTCAATCGCCGGGACAGGGGCCCACTACGAGCAGTACTTC. It specifies CASSSIAGTGAHYEQYF. J is TRBJ2-7 and V is TRBV11-2; 10 bases fit TRBD1. The CDR3 length is 17 residues. Germline CDR1 SGHAT, CDR2 FQNNGV. V was clipped by 4 bases and J by 3 bases; unmatched bases: 12.

The CDR3 is CASSPYPGGETQYF. The CDR3 DNA reads as TGTGCCAGCAGCCCCTATCCGGGAGGGGAGACCCAGTACTTC. V gene TRBV7-6 combines with J gene TRBJ2-5, with 8 bases matching TRBD2. V shed 5 bases, J shed 5 bases, and the junction held 7 bases outside the gene matches. CDR1 SGHVS and CDR2 FNYEAQ come from the germline V gene. This CDR3 has 14 amino acids.